Below are 18 T cell receptor beta chains sequenced from a single sample in a study of neurological immune-mediated disorders. TCRdb reprocessed the 5' RACE reads with MiXCR, giving one entry per CDR3 protein. The sample includes over 35,000 distinct CDR3 sequences, about 2.5% of them seen just once. The sample taken for sequencing was PBMCs. These receptors originate from a man aged 50 to 59 with multiple sclerosis.

This clonotype came up many times. V gene TRBV5-6 combines with J gene TRBJ2-1, with no clear D. V lost 0 bases and J lost 10, with 5 bases in between. CDR3 length: 11 amino acids. Germline V gene sequence: CDR1 SGHDT, CDR2 YYEEEE. The CDR3 bases are TGTGCCAGCAGCTTGGCCGGGGAGCAGTTCTTC. It is translated as CASSLAGEQFF.

This clonotype has at least ten counts. The gene calls are TRBV5-1 and TRBJ1-1; weak D call: TRBD1 (6 bases). Trimming shortened V by 5 bases and J by 5 bases, and 19 bases separated the two germline ends. This CDR3 comprises 15 residues. Germline CDR1 SGHRS, CDR2 YFSETQ. CDR3 residues: CASRFGGGGDTEAFF. The CDR3 region has the DNA TGCGCCAGCAGGTTTGGAGGGGGAGGGGATACTGAAGCTTTCTTT.

This clonotype was observed many times. The chain couples TRBV6-5 to TRBJ2-7, with TRBD2 matching 7 bases. The germline V gene has CDR1 MNHEY and CDR2 SVGAGI. The CDR3 contains 14 residues. V shed 6 bases and J 3 bases; nucleotides not matched to a gene: 8. In DNA, the CDR3 is TGTGCCAGCAGGACACCGGGACTACGCTACGAGCAGTACTTC. Translation gives CASRTPGLRYEQYF.

Many counts were recorded for this clonotype. This rearrangement joins TRBV28 to TRBJ1-2, with TRBD1 matching over 11 bases. Germline trimming cut 3 bases from V and 10 bases from J; bases unmatched to any gene: 7. The CDR3 runs 14 residues. Germline CDR1 reads MDHEN; CDR2 reads SYDVKM. The CDR3 here is CASSFRGQGEAYTF. CDR3 bases: TGTGCCAGCAGTTTCCGGGGACAGGGGGAGGCCTACACCTTC.

This clonotype was seen many times. The V call is TRBV11-3, the J call TRBJ2-1; D is undetermined. CDR3 length: 11 residues. With 5 bases removed from V and 3 bases from J, the gap between germline ends came to 2 bases. Germline CDR1 is SGHNT and CDR2 is YENEEA. CDR3: CASSIYNEQFF. Here the CDR3 DNA reads TGTGCCAGCAGCATCTACAATGAGCAGTTCTTC.

Written as DNA, the CDR3 is TGCAGTGATAGGATGGGGGGCAGGAACACTGAAGCTTTCTTT. Protein sequence: CSDRMGGRNTEAFF. The chain couples TRBV20-1 to TRBJ1-1; possible D gene TRBD1, 6 bases. The V end lost 7 bases, the J end lost 1 base, and 16 bases lay between the germline ends. The V gene's germline CDR1 is DFQATT and CDR2 SNEGSKA (reference sequence). CDR3 length: 14 amino acids.

The sample holds many counts of this clonotype. The chain employs TRBV20-1 and TRBJ2-2; 12 nucleotides match TRBD2. CDR1 and CDR2 from the germline V gene are DFQATT and SNEGSKA (reference sequence). V shed 1 base and J 7 bases; nucleotides not matched to a gene: 7. The CDR3 consists of 16 residues. CDR3: CSARGWTSGVGGELFF. The CDR3 nucleotides are TGCAGTGCTAGAGGTTGGACTAGCGGGGTTGGCGGGGAGCTGTTTTTT.

This clonotype was recorded at least ten times. V and J are TRBV2 and TRBJ2-3, with 10 bases matching TRBD1. Germline CDR1 and CDR2: SNHLY and FYNNEI. The V gene end was trimmed by 6 bases and the J gene end by 1 base; junction bases not matched to a gene: 1. The CDR3 runs 14 residues. The CDR3: CASRTGGRTDTQYF. For the CDR3, the DNA is TGTGCCAGCAGGACAGGGGGCCGCACAGATACGCAGTATTTT.

This clonotype was recorded at least ten times. V and J are TRBV4-1 and TRBJ2-3, with D possibly being TRBD2 (6 bases). V was clipped by 1 base and J by 2 bases, with 16 bases between them. Germline CDR1 MGHRA, CDR2 YSYEKL. CDR3 size: 17 residues. Written as DNA, the CDR3 is TGCGCCAGCAGCCAAGTCCCCGGCAGGGAGGTCACAGATACGCAGTATTTT. It encodes CASSQVPGREVTDTQYF.

This clonotype was observed many times. This chain links TRBV12-3 or TRBV12-4 with TRBJ2-2; 7 positions agree with TRBD2. This CDR3 is built from 15 residues. The junction had 8 bases not matched to a gene; V was cut back by 5 bases and J by 5 bases. DNA of the CDR3: TGTGCCAGCAGTCAAGCTAGCGGATGGACCGGGGAGCTGTTTTTT. Its protein is CASSQASGWTGELFF.

In this sample, this clonotype turned up many times. V and J are TRBV11-2 and TRBJ2-3; TRBD2 matches 11 bases. After removal of 5 bases from V and 7 bases from J, the junction contained 5 bases not matched to a gene. Per germline, CDR1 SGHAT and CDR2 FQNNGV. The CDR3 is 14 residues long. The CDR3 bases are TGTGCCAGCAGCACCGGGACTAGCGGAAATACGCAGTATTTT. Amino acid sequence: CASSTGTSGNTQYF.

This clonotype was seen at least ten times. The rearrangement joins TRBV27 to TRBJ2-3; maybe TRBD2 (6 bases). From germline, CDR1 is MNHEY and CDR2 SMNVEV (reference sequence). Trimming took off 3 bases at V and 14 bases at J, with 21 bases between the two ends. The CDR3 is made up of 14 amino acids. CDR3 DNA: TGTGCCAGCAGTTTTCGCGGGGCTATACGGCGGGCGTATTTT. Translating gives CASSFRGAIRRAYF.

This clonotype appeared a few times. A much bigger clone sits one base away, suggesting this may be a read error. This rearrangement joins TRBV11-2 to TRBJ2-2; D is unresolved. The CDR3 covers 15 residues. The germline V and J ends were trimmed by 3 bases and 1 base, with 9 bases remaining between them. Germline CDR1 reads SGHAT; CDR2 reads FQNNGV. CDR3 DNA sequence: TGTGCCAGCAGCTTCGACCGAATGAACACCGGGGAGCTGTTTTTT. This gives the protein CASSFDRMNTGELFF.

This clonotype has a count of ten or more. This chain connects TRBV7-9 to TRBJ1-1, with no clear D. Germline-derived CDR1 and CDR2 are SEHNR and FQNEAQ (reference sequence). This CDR3 has 12 residues. V lost 1 base, J lost 6 bases, and 6 bases lay in between. DNA for the CDR3: TGTGCCAGCAGCTTAGGGGTCCCTGAAGCTTTCTTT. Protein: CASSLGVPEAFF.

Judged by abundance, this clonotype is medium-sized (0.01 to 0.1%). The chain couples TRBV5-1 to TRBJ1-2; D is uncertain. Germline V gene sequence: CDR1 SGHRS, CDR2 YFSETQ. The CDR3 sequence is 15 residues long. V lost 4 bases and J lost 4, with 17 bases in between. This chain's CDR3 is CASSQGRGESYGYTF. CDR3 DNA sequence: TGCGCCAGCAGCCAAGGCCGGGGTGAGTCCTATGGCTACACCTTC.

This clonotype was picked up many times. The V and J genes are TRBV29-1 and TRBJ2-1, with D possibly being TRBD2 (6 bases). Looked up from germline, CDR1 is SQVTM and CDR2 is ANQGSEA. This CDR3 has 13 amino acids. V lost 4 bases and J 3 bases, leaving 10 bases between the germline ends. The CDR3 is CSVGAGRYNEQFF. CDR3 coding DNA: TGCAGCGTTGGGGCGGGGCGCTACAATGAGCAGTTCTTC.

This clonotype has ten or more counts. V is TRBV5-1 and J is TRBJ1-1, with a possible D match to TRBD1 (5 bases). Trimming removed 6 bases from V and 3 bases from J, with 15 bases in between. CDR3 length: 14 amino acids. Germline CDR1 is SGHRS and CDR2 is YFSETQ. This CDR3 is CASKDTPPDTEAFF. The CDR3 nucleotides read TGCGCCAGCAAGGACACTCCCCCGGACACTGAAGCTTTCTTT.

This clonotype was detected many times. J is TRBJ2-5 and V is TRBV7-8; D gene uncertain. Germline values: CDR1 SGHVS, CDR2 FQNEAQ. Between the trimmed V and J ends, which lost 3 bases and 3 bases, there was a span of 11 bases. The CDR3 length is 14 residues. The CDR3 coding sequence is TGTGCCAGCAGCTTGGGCATGCTGGAAGAGACCCAGTACTTC. Its protein is CASSLGMLEETQYF.